These T cell receptor beta chains were read from a single sample in a study of shared clonotypes between healthy human individuals. Libraries were prepared by immunoSEQ multiplex PCR; TCRdb keeps only in-frame clonotypes and omits some of them. This sample has some 2 million clones; just under 95% occur once, and the top ten carry around 1.1%. Sample: naive CD8+ T cells sorted from blood. The receptors derive from a man aged 18 to 30 in good health. Both conserved end residues are part of each CDR3. A D gene is named only where the DNA matches it firmly.

TRBV5-1	TRBJ2-4	13	-	TGCGCCAGCAGTTTAAAAAGTTGGGACATTCAGTACTTC	CASSLKSWDIQYF
TRBV7-9	TRBJ1-1	12	-	TGTGCCAGCAGCGCCACGGGCACTGAAGCTTTCTTT	CASSATGTEAFF
TRBV2	TRBJ2-6	17	-	TGTGCCAGCAGCCCTGGATGGGCTGGCTCTGGGGCCAACGTCCTGACTTTC	CASSPGWAGSGANVLTF
TRBV28	TRBJ2-5	15	-	TGTGCCAGCACCCCGAGTGGGCGACTCCAAGAGACCCAGTACTTC	CASTPSGRLQETQYF
TRBV9	TRBJ2-7	16	-	TGTGCCAGCAGCGTAGGTCCCAGCGGAGACCACTACGAGCAGTACTTC	CASSVGPSGDHYEQYF
TRBV19	TRBJ2-7	15	TRBD2	TGTGCCAGTAGTCCAGTGGGACTAGCGGGAGACGAGCAGTACTTC	CASSPVGLAGDEQYF
TRBV27	TRBJ1-1	15	-	TGTGCCAGCAGATATTTAGACACAGGGAACACTGAAGCTTTCTTT	CASRYLDTGNTEAFF
TRBV5-6	TRBJ2-3	12	-	TGTGCCAGCTCCGATGGATCAGGTACGCAGTATTTT	CASSDGSGTQYF
TRBV27	TRBJ2-7	13	-	TGTGCCAGCAGTTACGGCGGATCCTACGAGCAGTACTTC	CASSYGGSYEQYF
TRBV10-2	TRBJ2-3	17	TRBD2	TGCGCCAGCAGTGAGGGCGCAACGGGGGGGTTCACGGATACGCAGTATTTT	CASSEGATGGFTDTQYF
TRBV7-8	TRBJ2-3	14	-	TGTGCCAGCAGCTTAGTTTCGGCCACAGATACGCAGTATTTT	CASSLVSATDTQYF
TRBV10-2	TRBJ2-7	15	-	TGCGCCAGCAGTACCAAGTACGGGGGATCCTACGAGCAGTACTTC	CASSTKYGGSYEQYF
TRBV5-8	TRBJ2-4	17	-	TGTGCCAGCATCCAAACCCCTTTTGTGTTAGCCAAAAACATTCAGTACTTC	CASIQTPFVLAKNIQYF
TRBV7-2	TRBJ1-1	13	-	TGTGCCAGCAGCCCGAGGTTGAACACTGAAGCTTTCTTT	CASSPRLNTEAFF
TRBV15	TRBJ2-3	15	TRBD1	TGTGCCACCAGTTACCGGGACAGGGTTACAGATACGCAGTATTTT	CATSYRDRVTDTQYF
TRBV27	TRBJ2-1	14	TRBD2	TGTGCCAGCAGTCCGGGACTAGGGGGGCATGAGCAGTTCTTC	CASSPGLGGHEQFF
TRBV5-4	TRBJ2-3	15	TRBD2	TGTGCCAGCAGCTTGGGCGGGAGTAGTCCAGATACGCAGTATTTT	CASSLGGSSPDTQYF